Each of the 2 T cell receptor beta chains below was sequenced from the same sample in a study of chemoradiotherapy in HPV16-positive cancers. Profiling relied on immunoSEQ multiplex PCR, and the TCRdb table lists in-frame clones only, not all of them. The table records approximately 30,000 clones, around 86% of them present only once. Here the sequenced sample was blood, taken from a patient who underwent chemoradiotherapy. The receptors originated from a human donor with HPV-associated anogenital cancer.

The chain joins TRBV2 to TRBJ1-5, with D hard to call. This CDR3 is 14 amino acids long. Germline assignment: CDR1 SNHLY and CDR2 FYNNEI. Deletions cut 1 base from V and 0 bases from J, with 4 bases between. The CDR3 DNA sequence: TGTGCCAGCAGTGAAGGTCATAGCAATCAGCCCCAGCATTTT. Its translation: CASSEGHSNQPQHF.

The chain recombines TRBV6-6 with TRBJ2-1; 9 bases line up with TRBD2. After removal of 5 bases from V and 2 bases from J, the junction contained 7 bases not matched to a gene. This CDR3 has 16 residues. The germline CDR1 and CDR2 sequences are MNHNY and SVGAGI (reference sequence). CDR3 sequence (DNA): TGTGCCAGCAGTACCTTGCGGGGGGGACCCTACAATGAGCAGTTCTTC. It encodes CASSTLRGGPYNEQFF.